Listed below are T cell receptor beta chains from one sample, sequenced in a study of human T cells and chemical hapten exposure. TCRdb processed the RACE reads anew with MiXCR; each CDR3 protein has one entry. The sample shows about 110,000 distinct CDR3 sequences, 12% of them seen only once. The material was whole blood, obtained in connection with sensitization to the hapten diphenylcyclopropenone (DPC). These receptors came from a woman between 50 and 59 years old with alopecia areata. Some clones in this sample may be carry-over from other donors' samples. Each CDR3 is given with its conserved first and last residue. The D gene is left open where the match is weak. The size entry is marked missing in some rows and otherwise reads once, few, many or a size class.

clone size	D gene	J gene	V gene	CDR3 protein	CDR3 DNA
NA	NA	TRBJ1-1	TRBV6-5	CASSYGGQPHEAFF	TGTGCCAGCAGTTACGGCGGACAGCCCCATGAAGCTTTCTTT
NA	NA	TRBJ1-2	TRBV12-3/TRBV12-4	CASSPGAIYGYTF	TGTGCCAGCAGTCCCGGGGCCATCTATGGCTACACCTTC
NA	NA	TRBJ1-1	TRBV6-2/TRBV6-3	CASSFRDDYTEAFF	TGTGCCAGCAGTTTCCGGGACGATTACACTGAAGCTTTCTTT
NA	TRBD1	TRBJ2-7	TRBV5-1	CASSRIGGTGIYEQYF	TGCGCCAGCAGCCGGATCGGTGGGACAGGCATCTACGAGCAGTACTTC
many	TRBD1	TRBJ2-4	TRBV28	CASSLRVNLGTALAKNIQYF	TGTGCCAGCAGTTTACGGGTCAATCTCGGGACAGCCCTAGCCAAAAACATTCAGTACTTC
NA	TRBD1	TRBJ1-2	TRBV27	CASSSGQGFGYTF	TGTGCCAGCAGTTCCGGACAGGGTTTTGGCTACACCTTC
few	TRBD1	TRBJ2-1	TRBV20-1	CSASSGTGIGGQFF	TGCAGTGCTAGTTCCGGGACAGGGATAGGAGGGCAGTTCTTC
few	NA	TRBJ2-1	TRBV7-6	CASSLGMGEQFF	TGTGCCAGCAGCTTAGGGATGGGTGAGCAGTTCTTC
few	NA	TRBJ1-2	TRBV19	CASSREGSYGYTF	TGTGCCAGTTCTCGTGAGGGGTCGTATGGCTACACCTTC
NA	TRBD2	TRBJ2-1	TRBV29-1	CSVEGLAGTDVANEQFF	TGCAGCGTTGAAGGACTAGCGGGAACCGATGTCGCCAATGAGCAGTTCTTC
NA	NA	TRBJ1-5	TRBV11-2	CASSLDNSPPWPQHF	TGTGCCAGCAGCTTAGATAACAGCCCCCCATGGCCCCAGCATTTT
NA	NA	TRBJ1-3	TRBV4-2	CASGQEMVSAASGNTIYF	TGTGCCAGCGGCCAAGAAATGGTGTCTGCGGCTTCAGGGAACACCATATATTTT
NA	TRBD1	TRBJ2-6	TRBV6-2/TRBV6-3	CASSYFTAGQGFSGANVLTF	TGTGCCAGCAGTTACTTCACAGCGGGACAGGGGTTCTCTGGGGCCAACGTCCTGACTTTC
NA	TRBD1	TRBJ1-6	TRBV5-1	CASKPPGTDNSPLHF	TGCGCCAGCAAACCTCCCGGGACAGATAATTCACCCCTCCACTTT
NA	NA	TRBJ1-1	TRBV18	CASSPPMGMNTEAFF	TGTGCCAGCTCACCACCGATGGGAATGAACACTGAAGCTTTCTTT
NA	TRBD1	TRBJ1-1	TRBV19	CASSLRGTGTNTEAFF	TGTGCCAGTAGTCTCCGCGGGACAGGAACAAACACTGAAGCTTTCTTT
few	NA	TRBJ1-2	TRBV29-1	CSVGGVISAAAYGYTF	TGCAGCGTTGGCGGAGTAATCTCCGCAGCAGCCTATGGCTACACCTTC
NA	NA	TRBJ2-2	TRBV7-2	CASSLYPGAGELFF	TGTGCCAGCAGCTTATATCCTGGGGCCGGGGAGCTGTTTTTT
few	NA	TRBJ1-5	TRBV20-1	CSVSSGNRNQPQHF	TGCAGTGTTTCCTCAGGGAATCGCAATCAGCCCCAGCATTTT
few	NA	TRBJ2-7	TRBV7-2	CASSPSMAYEQYF	TGTGCCAGCAGCCCTTCTATGGCTTACGAGCAGTACTTC
few	NA	TRBJ1-2	TRBV2	CASNGERQGYTF	TGTGCCAGCAATGGAGAGCGACAGGGCTACACCTTC